Shown below are 18 T cell receptor beta chains from a single sample sequenced in a study of blood T cells in healthy people across ages (dated by TCRdb to about 2015). Receptor amplification or capture employed 5' RACE. The data were produced on an Illumina HiSeq 2500. A second roughly 6 to 12 cycle PCR used a sample-barcoded 5' primer and a J-beta primer mix. Using fastp at Q25 and MiXCR, TCRdb reprocessed the public reads and kept productive beta chains. Each entry is one CDR3 protein sequence, shown with its most common DNA and genes. For this sample the table gives over a million distinct CDR3 sequences, of which almost 25% were detected only once. Approximately 0.7% of the sample lies in the top ten. A further study also used this sample, focusing on T cells of mothers and their children.

Sequencing was carried out using blood. These receptors all come from a girl aged 2-10 years in good health.

This clonotype has only a few counts. V is TRBV24-1 and J is TRBJ1-2; D remains unclear. The CDR3 runs 14 residues. CDR1 and CDR2 (germline): KGHDR, SFDVKD. V was pared by 1 base and J by 7 bases, with 12 bases between. The CDR3 region has the DNA TGTGCCACCAGTGATTTTCAAGGATGGGGTGGCTACACCTTC. Translation: CATSDFQGWGGYTF.

The table lists this clonotype with a few counts. The J gene is TRBJ2-3, the V gene TRBV27; TRBD2 matches at 8 bases. This CDR3 has 15 amino acids. V dropped 6 bases and J dropped 4; count of bases not matched to a gene: 9. CDR1 and CDR2 from the germline V gene are MNHEY and SMNVEV (reference sequence). CDR3 DNA sequence: TGTGCCAGCAGCCAGGGGCCTAGCGGGTCAGATACGCAGTATTTT. Protein: CASSQGPSGSDTQYF.

CDR3 DNA sequence: TGCGCCAGCAGCCTCACAGGAGACCCCCCCTATGAGCAGTTCTTC. The encoded protein is CASSLTGDPPYEQFF. The rearrangement links TRBV4-1 to TRBJ2-1; TRBD1 might be the D (5 bases). Trimming took 4 bases from V and 8 from J, leaving 18 bases between them. This CDR3 region has 15 residues. Germline CDR1 is MGHRA and CDR2 is YSYEKL.

The gene calls are TRBV10-3 and TRBJ1-2; D is undetermined. The length of the CDR3 is 13 residues. Trimming cost V 2 bases and J 6 bases, with 10 bases left between them. CDR1 ENHRY and CDR2 SYGVKD come from the germline V gene. CDR3 region: CAISENNGHGYTF. As DNA, the CDR3 is TGTGCCATCAGTGAGAATAATGGGCATGGCTACACCTTC.

This clonotype showed up many times. In DNA form, the CDR3 reads TGTGCCAGCAGCCTCACGGGGTACAATGAGCAGTTCTTC. The encoded protein is CASSLTGYNEQFF. The chain combines TRBV27 with TRBJ2-1; D may be TRBD2 (5 bases). The CDR3 extends over 13 amino acids. V lost 6 bases and J 4 bases, leaving 10 bases between the germline ends. Germline values: CDR1 MNHEY, CDR2 SMNVEV (reference sequence).

This clonotype was counted between two and nine times. The gene calls are TRBV28 and TRBJ1-1; 10 nucleotides agree with TRBD1. CDR1 is MDHEN and CDR2 is SYDVKM in the germline V gene. V shed 6 bases, J shed 5 bases, and the junction held 21 bases outside the gene matches. The CDR3 spans 19 residues. CDR3 protein: CASRFLLFRDRGSRTEAFF. Here the CDR3 DNA reads TGTGCCAGCAGGTTTCTCCTCTTCCGGGACAGGGGCTCGAGGACTGAAGCTTTCTTT.

This clonotype was seen a few times. The chain has TRBV5-1 and TRBJ2-5, with D possibly matching TRBD1 (6 bases). The CDR3 sequence is 14 residues long. From germline, CDR1 is SGHRS and CDR2 YFSETQ. The V end lost 5 bases, the J end lost 1 base, and 12 bases lay between the germline ends. The CDR3 sequence is CASSKTGPQETQYF. The CDR3 DNA reads TGCGCCAGCAGTAAGACAGGCCCCCAAGAGACCCAGTACTTC.

The sample holds a few counts of this clonotype. The V call is TRBV28, the J call TRBJ1-4; 7 positions match TRBD1. With 5 bases clipped from V and 0 bases from J, the junction kept 15 bases outside the gene matches. There are 19 residues in the CDR3. Germline CDR1 reads MDHEN; CDR2 reads SYDVKM. The CDR3 nucleotides read TGTGCCAGCAGTCACCCTCGGGACAGCAAGTACACAACTAATGAAAAACTGTTTTTT. Amino acid sequence: CASSHPRDSKYTTNEKLFF. The entire variable domain, with the rest obtained from reference TRBV28 and TRBJ1-4, is as follows: DVKVTQSSRYLVKRTGEKVFLECVQDMDHENMFWYRQDPGLGLRLIYFSYDVKMKEKGDIPEGYSVSREKKERFSLILESASTNQTSMYLCASSHPRDSKYTTNEKLFFGSGTQLSVL.

The chain has TRBV7-9 and TRBJ2-1; 7 bases agree with TRBD1. The J call may not be correct, given that the DNA end is closer to TRBJ2-7. This CDR3 has 15 residues. In germline, CDR1 is SEHNR, CDR2 FQNEAQ (reference sequence). The CDR3 bases are TGTGCCAGCAGCCGGTGGACAGGTGGTACCTACGAGCAGTACTTC. The encoded protein is CASSRWTGGTYEQYF.

This clonotype was observed a few times. The chain links TRBV2 to TRBJ2-7; TRBD1 agrees at 8 bases. V was clipped by 5 bases and J by 3 bases; unmatched bases: 6. This CDR3 spans 14 amino acids. Germline V lookup: CDR1 SNHLY, CDR2 FYNNEI. For the CDR3, the DNA is TGTGCCAGCAGTTCCGTTACAGGGGGCTACGAGCAGTACTTC. The encoded protein is CASSSVTGGYEQYF.

This clonotype was observed a few times. This rearrangement joins TRBV7-2 to TRBJ2-7, with TRBD1 identical over 8 bases. CDR1 and CDR2 from the germline V gene are SGHTA and FQGNSA. This CDR3 region has 16 residues. The junction had 11 bases not matched to a gene; V was cut back by 1 base and J by 6 bases. CDR3 sequence reads: CASSLVGGQGGVEQYF. The DNA of the CDR3 is TGTGCCAGCAGCTTAGTAGGCGGACAGGGTGGTGTCGAGCAGTACTTC.

The count of this clonotype is one. The rearrangement joins TRBV10-3 to TRBJ2-3; 8 nucleotides line up with TRBD2. Looked up from germline, CDR1 is ENHRY and CDR2 is SYGVKD. The CDR3 consists of 13 residues. Trimming cost V 8 bases and J 6 bases; bases outside gene matches: 7. The CDR3 loop is CAILSGDGDTQYF. The DNA for the CDR3 is TGTGCCATCCTTAGCGGGGATGGGGATACGCAGTATTTT.

The genes are TRBV5-1 and TRBJ2-5; D may match TRBD1 or TRBD2 (5 bases each). The J call may be incorrect, as the DNA end agrees better with TRBJ2-1. The CDR3 length is 16 residues. Germline-derived CDR1 and CDR2 are SGHRS and YFSETQ. In DNA, the CDR3 is TGCGCCAGCAGCTTGGATCCGGGGACCAAGTACAATGAGCAGTTCTTC. It specifies CASSLDPGTKYNEQFF.

V is TRBV7-9 and J is TRBJ2-3; either TRBD1 or TRBD2 may fit D (6 bases each). CDR1 SEHNR and CDR2 FQNEAQ come from the germline V gene (reference sequence). The CDR3 covers 18 residues. V lost 1 base and J 3 bases, leaving 20 bases between the germline ends. In DNA form, the CDR3 reads TGTGCCAGCAGCTTAGTTCATCGGGGGCTCCAGGCTACAGATACGCAGTATTTT. Translating gives CASSLVHRGLQATDTQYF.

This clonotype has only a few counts. V gene TRBV9 combines with J gene TRBJ2-3; 10 bases fit TRBD2. Germline CDR1 reads SGDLS; CDR2 reads YYNGEE. With V trimmed by 2 bases and J by 7 bases, 7 bases remained unmatched. There are 15 residues in the CDR3. The CDR3 reads CASSVWASGGNTQYF. The CDR3 DNA reads as TGTGCCAGCAGCGTTTGGGCTAGCGGGGGTAATACGCAGTATTTT.

This clonotype was observed a handful of times. V usage is TRBV2 and J usage is TRBJ2-3; 7 nucleotides align to TRBD2. The J segment lost 3 bases and the V segment lost 6 bases, leaving 6 bases of the junction unmatched. This CDR3 comprises 14 residues. CDR1 and CDR2 from the germline V gene are SNHLY and FYNNEI. CDR3 protein: CASSQRTRTDTQYF. The CDR3 nucleotides read TGTGCCAGCAGCCAGAGGACTAGAACAGATACGCAGTATTTT.

This clonotype was counted a few times. This rearrangement joins TRBV28 to TRBJ2-5; D remains ambiguous. V dropped 4 bases and J dropped 0 bases, with 6 bases sitting between them. The CDR3 is 13 residues long. Germline CDR1 and CDR2: MDHEN and SYDVKM. The CDR3 region is CASSYQYQETQYF. The CDR3 coding sequence is TGTGCCAGCAGTTATCAGTACCAAGAGACCCAGTACTTC.

The V and J genes are TRBV14 and TRBJ2-7; D gene uncertain. V was clipped by 3 bases and J by 3 bases, with 15 bases between them. The CDR3 totals 15 residues. Germline V gene data show CDR1 as SGHDN and CDR2 as FVKESK. The CDR3 nucleotides are TGTGCCAGCAGCCAGGGAAGGATACCATACTACGAGCAGTACTTC. Its protein product is CASSQGRIPYYEQYF. The variable domain in full, completed from reference TRBV14 and TRBJ2-7, reads EAGVTQFPSHSVIEKGQTVTLRCDPISGHDNLYWYRRVMGKEIKFLLHFVKESKQDESGMPNNRFLAERTGGTYSTLKVQPAELEDSGVYFCASSQGRIPYYEQYFGPGTRLTVT.